These 17 T cell receptor beta chains were all obtained from the same sample, sequenced in a study of T-cell memory formation after mild COVID-19. Via MiXCR, TCRdb re-called the 5' RACE reads, giving one row per CDR3 protein. The sample lists about 430,000 distinct CDR3 sequences, under 20% seen once, with 20% to 25% in the top ten. The sample consisted of PBMCs or a T cell subset sorted from them (not recorded which). These receptors came from a man aged 18 to 35 who had mild COVID-19 (a few samples of this study predate the infection). Cell type and time point are not known.

The sample holds many counts of this clonotype. The V gene is TRBV7-2, the J gene TRBJ2-2; 8 bases are a match to TRBD1. The CDR3 totals 16 residues. In germline, CDR1 is SGHTA, CDR2 FQGNSA. V dropped 4 bases and J dropped 4; count of bases not matched to a gene: 8. CDR3 coding DNA: TGTGCCAGCAGCTCCAAGTATGGACAGGGCACCGGGGAGCTGTTTTTT. It specifies CASSSKYGQGTGELFF.

J is TRBJ1-3 and V is TRBV7-3; D might be TRBD1 (6 bases). From germline, CDR1 is SGHTA and CDR2 FQGTGA. The CDR3 extends over 15 amino acids. Trimming cost V 6 bases and J 0 bases, with 12 bases left between them. CDR3 in DNA: TGTGCCAGCAGTGGGGGGCGGGGCTCTGGAAACACCATATATTTT. Translation: CASSGGRGSGNTIYF.

This clonotype turned up a few times. The gene calls are TRBV5-1 and TRBJ1-2; tentatively, D is TRBD1 (5 bases). The CDR3 runs 14 residues. Germline loops: CDR1 SGHRS, CDR2 YFSETQ. V lost 5 bases and J 9 bases, leaving 20 bases between the germline ends. The CDR3 DNA is TGCGCCAGCAGGGCCGACAGAACCTTCTTCAGCTACACCTTC. Its protein product is CASRADRTFFSYTF.

The V call is TRBV6-2 or TRBV6-3, the J call TRBJ2-7; 7 bases align to TRBD2. CDR1 MNHEY and CDR2 SVGEGT come from the germline V gene. V was clipped by 8 bases and J by 6 bases; unmatched bases: 4. This CDR3 region has 11 residues. CDR3 sequence reads: CASGRAFEQYV. As DNA, the CDR3 is TGTGCCAGCGGGAGGGCCTTCGAGCAGTACGTC.

The V and J genes are TRBV4-3 and TRBJ2-1; 10 nucleotides match TRBD1. V was clipped by 1 base and J by 6 bases; unmatched bases: 18. The germline gives CDR1 LGHNA, CDR2 YSLEER. This CDR3 comprises 20 residues. The CDR3 loop reads CASSQVPGQGRRGYVNEQFF. CDR3 nucleotide sequence: TGCGCCAGCAGCCAAGTGCCGGGACAGGGGCGTAGGGGGTACGTCAATGAGCAGTTCTTC.

The rearrangement joins TRBV15 to TRBJ2-3; 7 positions agree with TRBD1. The CDR3 totals 14 residues. Trimming removed 6 bases from V and 4 bases from J; junction bases left unmatched: 7. Germline-derived CDR1 and CDR2 are LNHNV and YYDKDF (reference sequence). CDR3 in amino acids: CATRTTGVSDTQYF. The CDR3 nucleotides read TGTGCCACCAGAACAACAGGGGTGTCAGATACGCAGTATTTT. The entire variable domain, with the rest obtained from reference TRBV15 and TRBJ2-3, is as follows: DAMVIQNPRYQVTQFGKPVTLSCSQTLNHNVMYWYQQKSSQAPKLLFHYYDKDFNNEADTPDNFQSRRPNTSFCFLDIRSPGLGDTAMYLCATRTTGVSDTQYFGPGTRLTVL.

The V call is TRBV20-1, the J call TRBJ2-3; the D gene could be TRBD1 or TRBD2 (5 bases each). The CDR3 runs 14 residues. The germline CDR1 and CDR2 sequences are DFQATT and SNEGSKA (reference sequence). Trimming pared 6 bases from V and 0 bases from J, leaving 13 bases between. The CDR3 is CSARRWDSTDTQYF. The CDR3 DNA reads as TGCAGTGCGAGGAGGTGGGACAGCACAGATACGCAGTATTTT.

This sequence joins TRBV2 and TRBJ2-1; D is possibly TRBD1 or TRBD2 (6 bases each). The CDR3 totals 15 residues. The V and J ends lost 6 bases and 7 bases respectively, with 19 bases between them. Germline CDR1 reads SNHLY; CDR2 reads FYNNEI. The CDR3 DNA reads TGTGCCAGCAGGAAGGAGAGGGGGGAAGGAAATGAGCAGTTCTTC. This sequence encodes CASRKERGEGNEQFF. The full variable domain, with the rest looked up from reference TRBV2 and TRBJ2-1, is EPEVTQTPSHQVTQMGQEVILRCVPISNHLYFYWYRQILGQKVEFLVSFYNNEISEKSEIFDDQFSVERPDGSNFTLKIRSTKLEDSAMYFCASRKERGEGNEQFFGPGTRLTVL.

This clonotype was observed a few times. The chain joins TRBV7-8 to TRBJ2-5; 11 nucleotides match TRBD2. V lost 0 bases, J lost 5 bases, and 5 bases stayed unmatched. The CDR3 has 16 residues. Looked up from germline, CDR1 is SGHVS and CDR2 is FQNEAQ. CDR3 in amino acids: CASSLAAGLAVETQYF. The CDR3 bases are TGTGCCAGCAGCTTAGCGGCGGGACTAGCGGTGGAGACCCAGTACTTC.

V is TRBV29-1 and J is TRBJ2-2; D is unresolved. Trimming left V 2 bases short and J 2 bases short, with 9 bases between. The CDR3 has 14 amino acids. Germline V CDR1 and CDR2: SQVTM, ANQGSEA. CDR3 nucleotides: TGCAGCGTTGAATCCAGGTTCAACACCGGGGAGCTGTTTTTT. Translated, it gives CSVESRFNTGELFF.

The rearrangement joins TRBV20-1 to TRBJ2-7; 8 bases match TRBD1. The germline CDR1 and CDR2 sequences are DFQATT and SNEGSKA (reference sequence). The CDR3 spans 14 residues. J was trimmed by 2 bases and V by 7 bases; bases with no gene match: 10. In DNA form, the CDR3 reads TGCAGTGGGGGCCCGACAGGGGCAGCCTACGAGCAGTACTTC. This translates into CSGGPTGAAYEQYF.

This clonotype was observed a handful of times. This rearrangement joins TRBV5-1 to TRBJ2-7, with D possibly called TRBD1 or TRBD2 (5 bases each). Between the trimmed V and J ends, which lost 0 bases and 5 bases, there was a span of 9 bases. Per the germline V gene, CDR1 is SGHRS and CDR2 is YFSETQ. This CDR3 is 13 amino acids long. The CDR3 coding sequence is TGCGCCAGCAGCTTGGTGGGGGATCACGAGCAGTACTTC. It is translated as CASSLVGDHEQYF. Full variable domain (rest looked up from reference TRBV5-1 and TRBJ2-7): KAGVTQTPRYLIKTRGQQVTLSCSPISGHRSVSWYQQTPGQGLQFLFEYFSETQRNKGNFPGRFSGRQFSNSRSEMNVSTLELGDSALYLCASSLVGDHEQYFGPGTRLTVT.

This chain uses TRBV5-1 with TRBJ2-7; unclear D gene. Germline-derived CDR1 and CDR2 are SGHRS and YFSETQ. Between the trimmed V and J ends, which lost 0 bases and 5 bases, there was a span of 9 bases. CDR3 length: 13 residues. CDR3 sequence (DNA): TGCGCCAGCAGCTTGGCCTCAGAAGACGAGCAGTACTTC. Translation gives CASSLASEDEQYF.

The chain employs TRBV20-1 and TRBJ2-5, with a possible D match to TRBD2 (6 bases). CDR1 is DFQATT and CDR2 is SNEGSKA in the germline V gene (reference sequence). CDR3 length: 14 residues. Between the trimmed V and J ends, which lost 3 bases and 1 base, there was a span of 12 bases. The CDR3: CSASLGLFQETQYF. In DNA form, the CDR3 reads TGCAGTGCTAGCCTCGGACTATTCCAAGAGACCCAGTACTTC.

In this sample, this clonotype turned up a few times. The chain has TRBV4-3 and TRBJ2-3, with D possibly called TRBD1 or TRBD2 (5 bases each). Germline V CDR1 and CDR2: LGHNA, YSLEER. The V end was cut by 7 bases, the J end by 0 bases, with 11 bases between. There are 14 residues in the CDR3. DNA of the CDR3: TGCGCCAGCAACCGGGACGGGAGCACAGATACGCAGTATTTT. This codes for CASNRDGSTDTQYF.

This clonotype was recorded many times. V is TRBV24-1 and J is TRBJ2-1; 12 bases line up with TRBD2. This CDR3 is built from 17 residues. V was pared by 4 bases and J by 7 bases, with 10 bases of the junction left unmatched. Per germline, CDR1 KGHDR and CDR2 SFDVKD. CDR3 in amino acids: CATSDPVTSGGKNEQFF. In DNA, the CDR3 is TGTGCCACCAGTGACCCGGTAACTAGCGGGGGGAAGAATGAGCAGTTCTTC.

This clonotype was observed a few times. The chain combines TRBV7-2 with TRBJ1-1, with D hard to call. V shed 6 bases and J shed 8 bases, with 22 bases lying between them. CDR3 length: 15 residues. CDR1 is SGHTA and CDR2 is FQGNSA in the germline V gene. CDR3 residues: CASSYAVFRNWEAFF. CDR3 nucleotide sequence: TGTGCCAGCAGTTATGCCGTATTTCGGAATTGGGAAGCTTTCTTT.